This record looks at one T cell receptor beta chain sequence and its context. Its specificity is not known. Trimming pared 8 bases from V and 1 base from J, leaving 20 bases between. The CDR3 runs to 16 residues. Germline CDR1 reads MNHEY; CDR2 reads SVGEGT. The sample comes from a study of T cell repertoires in cytomegalovirus infection. The study, taken as a whole, reports: CMV-specific TCR beta clonotypes restricted by HLA-C dominated the ex vivo response.

MiXCR, applied by TCRdb to the reads, yields one record per CDR3 protein. The sample has approximately 70,000 distinct CDR3 sequences, approximately 22% seen once. Sequenced material: PBMCs, sequenced either directly or after in vitro stimulation (not recorded which). The receptor was derived from a human donor in good health (CMV status not recorded). Some clones in this sample may be carry-over from other donors' samples. The rearrangement uses TRBV6-2 or TRBV6-3 and TRBJ1-1; D is undetermined. CDR3 nucleotide sequence: TGTGCCAGCCTAAACCGTATAGGACGGCAGAACACTGAAGCTTTCTTT. It translates to CASLNRIGRQNTEAFF.